This TCR beta chain was obtained from a study of metastatic and nonmetastatic thyroid tumors. All patients reached thyroid surgery having received no treatment beforehand. Trimming stripped 7 bases from V and 6 bases from J, with 16 bases between. The CDR3 is made up of 13 amino acids. This clone was seen a few times. TCRdb re-called the PCR reads via MiXCR. The sample lists 30,000 to 45,000 clones; 33% were seen once. The TCR sequence derives from a female donor with papillary thyroid cancer or a benign thyroid nodule (not recorded which). Some clones in this sample may be carry-over from other donors' samples. The sample consisted of tumor tissue. This chain joins TRBV12-3 or TRBV12-4 and TRBJ2-7; D assignment may be TRBD1 or TRBD2 (5 bases each). CDR3 DNA: TGTGCCAGCACCTCAAAGAGGGACGGCGAGCAGTACTTC. Amino acids: CASTSKRDGEQYF.